The rows below give T cell receptor beta chains drawn from one sample of a study of T cells in Graves' hyperthyroidism and ophthalmopathy. TCRdb re-called the multiplex PCR reads through MiXCR, storing one row per CDR3 protein. Of hundreds of thousands of distinct CDR3 sequences in the sample, around 20% were seen once. The specimen was blood. The receptors here all came from a man aged 25-40 years with Graves' ophthalmopathy. Each CDR3 is given with its conserved first and last residue. D genes are given only for firm matches. Size values are once, few and many counts, or a class for expanded clones, and some rows have none.

TRBJ2-2 | TRBV6-1 | few | . | TGTGCCAGCAGTGAAGTAGGCACCGGGGAGCTGTTTTTT | CASSEVGTGELFF
TRBJ2-2 | TRBV3-1 | many | . | TGTGCCAGCAGCCCGATCGCGAGGGGCACCGGGGAGCTGTTTTTT | CASSPIARGTGELFF
TRBJ2-3 | TRBV29-1 | few | . | TGCAGCGTTGAGTTCGGAAAAGGGCTCGGGAGCACAGATACGCAGTATTTT | CSVEFGKGLGSTDTQYF
TRBJ2-1 | TRBV28 | few | TRBD2 | TGTGCCAGCAGTTTAACGTCTAGCGGGAGGAATGAGCAGTTCTTC | CASSLTSSGRNEQFF
TRBJ2-7 | TRBV19 | few | . | TGTGCCAGTAGCCTCTTCGTGGGAGTCGAGGAGCAGTACTTC | CASSLFVGVEEQYF
TRBJ2-6 | TRBV19 | . | . | TGTGCCACTAGAGCGGTGGACGGGGCCAACGTCCTGACTTTC | CATRAVDGANVLTF
TRBJ1-4 | TRBV20-1 | few | . | TGCAGTGCTAGCTTTGCGGGGGGGGCTTCAACTAATGAAAAACTGTTTTTT | CSASFAGGASTNEKLFF
TRBJ2-1 | TRBV7-3 | many | . | TGTGCCAGCAGCTCCGGCGCGGGGTATTCAAATGAGCAGTTCTTC | CASSSGAGYSNEQFF
TRBJ2-2 | TRBV7-2 | many | TRBD2 | TGTGCCAGCAGCTTGACCGGGACTAGCGGGAGTGCCGGGGAGCTGTTTTTT | CASSLTGTSGSAGELFF
TRBJ2-7 | TRBV24-1 | . | TRBD1 | TGTGCCACCAGTGATTCGGGGACAGCATACGAGCAGTACTTC | CATSDSGTAYEQYF
TRBJ2-1 | TRBV11-2 | few | TRBD2 | TGTGCCAGCAGCATGACTAGCGGACACAATGAGCAGTTCTTC | CASSMTSGHNEQFF
TRBJ2-5 | TRBV25-1 | . | TRBD1 | TGTGCCAGCAGTGAGATCCGGTCGACAGGGTCCGGGGAGACCCAGTACTTC | CASSEIRSTGSGETQYF
TRBJ2-7 | TRBV3-1 | many | . | TGTGCCAGCAGCCAAGATTGGGACGGGAGACTCGAGCAGTACTTC | CASSQDWDGRLEQYF
TRBJ1-1 | TRBV29-1 | . | TRBD1 | TGCAGCGTTGAAAGGGACAGCGGGACTGAAGCTTTCTTT | CSVERDSGTEAFF
TRBJ2-7 | TRBV20-1 | . | TRBD2 | TGCAGTGCTAGAGATTCGACTAGCGGAGGCTACGAGCAGTACTTC | CSARDSTSGGYEQYF
TRBJ2-1 | TRBV10-3 | few | TRBD2 | TGTGCCATCAGATCATTCACTAGCGGGAGGGACAATGAGCAGTTCTTC | CAIRSFTSGRDNEQFF
TRBJ2-1 | TRBV28 | . | . | TGTGCCAGCAGTTTTGGGCAACTCGCCTACAATGAGCAGTTCTTC | CASSFGQLAYNEQFF
TRBJ2-7 | TRBV30 | many | . | TGTGCCTGGAGCCCCCAGGGCTACGAGCAGTACTTC | CAWSPQGYEQYF
TRBJ2-5 | TRBV6-2/TRBV6-3 | . | . | TGTGCCAGCAGTTACCGGTACTCCCGGGGAGAGACCCAGTACTTC | CASSYRYSRGETQYF
TRBJ1-1 | TRBV10-2 | . | . | TGCGCCAGCAGTTTCGACACGGAGAACACTGAAGCTTTCTTT | CASSFDTENTEAFF
TRBJ2-1 | TRBV15 | . | . | TGTGCCACCAGCAGCGTACGGAGCTCCTACAATGAGCAGTTCTTC | CATSSVRSSYNEQFF
TRBJ2-3 | TRBV5-1 | many | . | TGTGCCAGCAGTTTATCCGGGACAACAGATACGCAGTATTTT | CASSLSGTTDTQYF
TRBJ2-3 | TRBV20-1 | few | TRBD2 | TGCAGTGCTAGAGACCCAGCGGGGGGATACACAGATACGCAGTATTTT | CSARDPAGGYTDTQYF
TRBJ2-2 | TRBV19 | . | TRBD1 | TGTGCCAGTCGCGGACAGGACTTGAACACCGGGGAGCTGTTTTTT | CASRGQDLNTGELFF
TRBJ2-7 | TRBV2 | many | TRBD2 | TGTGCCAGCAGTGGTGTGACTAGCGGGGGCCACGAGCAGTACTTC | CASSGVTSGGHEQYF
TRBJ2-7 | TRBV20-1 | few | . | TGCAGTGCTAGATCTCGTGACGTGAGCTCCTACGAGCAGTACTTC | CSARSRDVSSYEQYF
TRBJ2-1 | TRBV3-1 | . | TRBD1 | TGTGCCAGCAGCCAACTTACAGGGGGTGAGCAGTTCTTC | CASSQLTGGEQFF
TRBJ2-6 | TRBV6-2/TRBV6-3 | . | . | TGTGCCAGCAGTTACCGGCCGGTAAACTCTGGGGCCAACGTCCTGACTTTC | CASSYRPVNSGANVLTF
TRBJ2-5 | TRBV5-1 | few | TRBD1 | TGCGCCAGCAGCTTGGACAGGGGATCAGAGACCCAGTACTTC | CASSLDRGSETQYF
TRBJ2-1 | TRBV9 | . | . | TGTGCCAGCAGCGTAGGATCCGGCGGGACCAGTAGAATTTACTACAATGAGCAGTTCTTC | CASSVGSGGTSRIYYNEQFF
TRBJ2-7 | TRBV12-3/TRBV12-4 | many | . | TGTGCCAGCAGAGCGGCAGGGATTCCCTACGAGCAGTACTTC | CASRAAGIPYEQYF
TRBJ1-1 | TRBV12-3/TRBV12-4 | . | . | TGTGCCAGCAGTACAACTCAGGACACTGAAGCTCTCTTT | CASSTTQDTEALF
TRBJ1-3 | TRBV12-3/TRBV12-4 | few | TRBD1 | TGTGCCAGCAGTTACGGACAGGGGGCAGACACCATATATTTT | CASSYGQGADTIYF
TRBJ2-5 | TRBV9 | few | . | TGTGCCAGCAGCGCCGTCGGCCGGGTTCAAGAGACCCAGTACTTC | CASSAVGRVQETQYF
TRBJ2-1 | TRBV14 | few | TRBD1 | TGTGCCAGCAGCCAAACCAGACAGGGAACGCTAAAATATTACAATGAGCAGTTCTTC | CASSQTRQGTLKYYNEQFF
TRBJ2-2 | TRBV5-1 | few | . | TGCGCCAGCAGCCTGGACAGTTTGGCCGGGGAGCTGTTTTTT | CASSLDSLAGELFF
TRBJ2-3 | TRBV12-3/TRBV12-4 | . | . | TGTGCCAGCAGGCGGCCCACAGATACGCAGTATTTT | CASRRPTDTQYF
TRBJ1-6 | TRBV6-1 | few | TRBD1 | TGTGCCAGCAGCCCATTGACTGCGGGACAGGGAAATAATTCACCCCTCCACTTT | CASSPLTAGQGNNSPLHF
TRBJ2-1 | TRBV28 | once | . | TGTGCCAGCAGTTTTGGGAGCGGTTCCTCCTACAATGAGCAGTTCTTC | CASSFGSGSSYNEQFF
TRBJ2-7 | TRBV6-5 | many | TRBD2 | TGTGCCAGCAGTTACGGGACTAGCGGGAGCTACGAGCAGTACTTC | CASSYGTSGSYEQYF
TRBJ2-7 | TRBV2 | many | TRBD2 | TGTGCCAGCAGCCTAGCGGGCAGGGACTCCTACGAGCAGTACTTC | CASSLAGRDSYEQYF
TRBJ2-2 | TRBV19 | . | TRBD2 | TGTGCCAGTAGGAGAACTAGCGGGAGCACCGGGGAGCTGTTTTTT | CASRRTSGSTGELFF
TRBJ2-7 | TRBV5-6 | few | TRBD2 | TGTGCCAGCAGTTCTAGCGGGATACGCCTATCTTTACACGAGCAGTACTTC | CASSSSGIRLSLHEQYF
TRBJ1-3 | TRBV29-1 | . | TRBD1 | TGCAGCGTCGGGGACAGAGCAACTAGAAACACCATATATTTT | CSVGDRATRNTIYF
TRBJ2-3 | TRBV3-1 | few | TRBD2 | TGTGCCAGCAGCCCTCGCCCAACTAGCGGGAGGGATACGCAGTATTTT | CASSPRPTSGRDTQYF
TRBJ2-1 | TRBV7-3 | few | . | TGTGCCAGCAGCCCGAATTTAAGCGAGCAGTTCTTC | CASSPNLSEQFF